This TCR beta chain appears in the sequencing data of a study of T cells in Graves' hyperthyroidism and ophthalmopathy. This clonotype was detected ten times or more. Researchers amplified the TCR beta CDR3 regions from RNA transcripts. A first-round RT-PCR of the TCR CDR3 used the HTBI primer set. TCRdb reprocessed the multiplex PCR reads with MiXCR, giving one entry per CDR3 protein. The table records under 650,000 distinct CDR3 sequences, 15% to 20% of them present only once. The receptor was derived from a woman in her thirties with Graves' hyperthyroidism. Sequenced input: blood.

The CDR3, as DNA: TGTGCCAGCAGTACCCCCGGGACAGGGGGCGGGTACGAGCAGTACTTC. It encodes CASSTPGTGGGYEQYF. The rearrangement uses TRBV28 and TRBJ2-7, with TRBD1 matching 12 bases. Per the germline V gene, CDR1 is MDHEN and CDR2 is SYDVKM. CDR3 length: 16 residues. The V gene end was trimmed by 5 bases and the J gene end by 4 bases; junction bases not matched to a gene: 9.